This entry describes one T cell receptor beta chain. TCRdb's copy holds only in-frame clones and misses some; the assay was immunoSEQ multiplex PCR. The repertoire consists of more than 65,000 clones, with 75% to 90% occurring once and the leading ten covering 3% to 3.5%. The sample belongs to a study of T cell changes during pregnancy in multiple sclerosis. Germline loops: CDR1 LNHDA, CDR2 SQIVND (reference sequence). V gave up 5 bases and J gave up 3 bases, with 17 bases separating them. The CDR3 runs 15 residues. Sample: peripheral blood, taken before pregnancy. The rearrangement uses TRBV19 and TRBJ2-7, with D possibly being TRBD1 (7 bases). The sequence was obtained from a female donor with multiple sclerosis, enrolled in a pregnancy study. The CDR3 bases are TGTGCCAGTAGTCCGGGGGACAGTACCAGCTACGAGCAGTACTTC. Residues: CASSPGDSTSYEQYF.